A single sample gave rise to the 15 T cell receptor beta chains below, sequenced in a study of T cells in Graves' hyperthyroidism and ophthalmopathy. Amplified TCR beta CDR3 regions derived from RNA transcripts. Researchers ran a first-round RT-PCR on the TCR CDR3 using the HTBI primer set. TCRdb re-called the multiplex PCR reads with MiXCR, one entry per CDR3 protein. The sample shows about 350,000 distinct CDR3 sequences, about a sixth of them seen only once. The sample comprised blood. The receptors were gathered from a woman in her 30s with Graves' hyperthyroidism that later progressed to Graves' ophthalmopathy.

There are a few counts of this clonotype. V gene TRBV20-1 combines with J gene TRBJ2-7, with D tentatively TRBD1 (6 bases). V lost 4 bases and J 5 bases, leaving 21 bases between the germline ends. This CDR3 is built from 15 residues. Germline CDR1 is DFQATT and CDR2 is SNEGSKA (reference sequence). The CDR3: CSANRLAGVYDEQYF. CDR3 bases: TGCAGTGCTAATAGATTAGCAGGGGTCTACGACGAGCAGTACTTC.

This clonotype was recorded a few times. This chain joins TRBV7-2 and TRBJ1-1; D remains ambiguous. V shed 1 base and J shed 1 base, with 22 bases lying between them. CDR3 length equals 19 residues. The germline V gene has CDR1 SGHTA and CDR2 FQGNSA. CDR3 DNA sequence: TGTGCCAGCAGCTTAGTCTTTGAGCGGCTAGCAGATTCGAACACTGAAGCTTTCTTT. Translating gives CASSLVFERLADSNTEAFF.

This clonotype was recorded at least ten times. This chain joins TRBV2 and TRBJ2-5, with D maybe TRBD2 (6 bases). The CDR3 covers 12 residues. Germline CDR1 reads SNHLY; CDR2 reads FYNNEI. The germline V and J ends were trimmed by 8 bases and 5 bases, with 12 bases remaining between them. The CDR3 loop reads CASEAGPETQYF. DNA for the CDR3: TGTGCCAGCGAGGCGGGGCCCGAGACCCAGTACTTC.

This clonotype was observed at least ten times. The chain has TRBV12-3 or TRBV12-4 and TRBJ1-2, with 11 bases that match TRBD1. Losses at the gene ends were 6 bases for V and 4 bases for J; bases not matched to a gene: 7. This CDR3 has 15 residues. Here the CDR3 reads CASSPSGTGGYGYTF. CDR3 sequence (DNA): TGTGCCAGCAGCCCTAGCGGGACAGGGGGCTATGGCTACACCTTC.

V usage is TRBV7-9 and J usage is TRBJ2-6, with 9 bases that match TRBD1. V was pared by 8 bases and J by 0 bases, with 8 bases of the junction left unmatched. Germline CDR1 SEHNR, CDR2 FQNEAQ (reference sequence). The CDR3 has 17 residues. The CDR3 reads CASGQDRGVSGANVLTF. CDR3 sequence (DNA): TGTGCCAGCGGCCAGGACAGGGGTGTCTCTGGGGCCAACGTCCTGACTTTC.

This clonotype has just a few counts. CDR3 loop: CASSLETDNEQFF. CDR3 DNA: TGTGCCAGCAGCTTGGAGACAGACAATGAGCAGTTCTTC. The V and J genes are TRBV7-9 and TRBJ2-1; TRBD1 might be the D (5 bases). V gave up 3 bases and J gave up 5 bases, with 8 bases separating them. This CDR3 contains 13 residues. CDR1 and CDR2 (germline): SEHNR, FQNEAQ (reference sequence).

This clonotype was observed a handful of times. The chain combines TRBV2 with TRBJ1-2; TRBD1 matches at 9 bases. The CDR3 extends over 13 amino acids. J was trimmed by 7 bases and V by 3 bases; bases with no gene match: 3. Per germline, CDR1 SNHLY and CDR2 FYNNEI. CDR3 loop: CASSEGQGFGYTF. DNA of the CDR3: TGTGCCAGCAGTGAGGGACAGGGTTTTGGCTACACCTTC.

This CDR3 reads CASSLGVGRSPYNEQFF. CDR3 bases: TGCGCCAGCAGCTTGGGGGTAGGAAGGTCTCCCTACAATGAGCAGTTCTTC. The gene calls are TRBV5-1 and TRBJ2-1, with D uncertain. Germline CDR1 and CDR2: SGHRS and YFSETQ. V shed 0 bases and J shed 2 bases, with 15 bases lying between them. The CDR3 length is 17 residues.

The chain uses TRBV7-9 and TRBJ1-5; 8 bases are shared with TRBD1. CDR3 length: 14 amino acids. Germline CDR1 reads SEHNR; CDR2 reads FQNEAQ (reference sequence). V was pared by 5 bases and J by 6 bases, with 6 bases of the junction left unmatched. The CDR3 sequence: CASSAGGAGQPQHF. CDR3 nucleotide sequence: TGTGCCAGCAGCGCAGGGGGCGCGGGTCAGCCCCAGCATTTT.

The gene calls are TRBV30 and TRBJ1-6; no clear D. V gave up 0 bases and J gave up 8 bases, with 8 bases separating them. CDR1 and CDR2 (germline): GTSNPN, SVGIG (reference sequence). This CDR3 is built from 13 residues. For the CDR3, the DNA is TGTGCCTGGAGTGTGGCCAGAGATTCACCCCTCCACTTT. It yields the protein CAWSVARDSPLHF.

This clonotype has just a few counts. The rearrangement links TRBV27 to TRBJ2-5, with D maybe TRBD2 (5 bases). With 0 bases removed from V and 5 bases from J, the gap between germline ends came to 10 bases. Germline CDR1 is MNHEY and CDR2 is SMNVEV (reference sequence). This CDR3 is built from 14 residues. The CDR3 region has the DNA TGTGCCAGCAGTTTATCCATAGGGAGCGAGACCCAGTACTTC. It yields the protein CASSLSIGSETQYF.

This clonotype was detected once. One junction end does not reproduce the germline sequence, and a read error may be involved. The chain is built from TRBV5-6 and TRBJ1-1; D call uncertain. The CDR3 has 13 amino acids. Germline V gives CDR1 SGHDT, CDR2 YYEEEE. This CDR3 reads CVSSLGLNTEAFF. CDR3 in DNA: TGTGTCAGCAGCTTAGGTTTGAACACTGAAGCTTTCTTT.

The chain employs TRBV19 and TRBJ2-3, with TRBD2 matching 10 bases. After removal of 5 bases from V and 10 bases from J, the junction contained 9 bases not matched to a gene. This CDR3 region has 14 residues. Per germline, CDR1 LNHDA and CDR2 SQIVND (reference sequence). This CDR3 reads CASSASSGGPAQYF. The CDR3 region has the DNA TGTGCCAGTAGTGCGTCTAGCGGGGGCCCCGCGCAGTATTTT. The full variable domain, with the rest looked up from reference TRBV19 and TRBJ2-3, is DGGITQSPKYLFRKEGQNVTLSCEQNLNHDAMYWYRQDPGQGLRLIYYSQIVNDFQKGDIAEGYSVSREKKESFPLTVTSAQKNPTAFYLCASSASSGGPAQYFGPGTRLTVL.

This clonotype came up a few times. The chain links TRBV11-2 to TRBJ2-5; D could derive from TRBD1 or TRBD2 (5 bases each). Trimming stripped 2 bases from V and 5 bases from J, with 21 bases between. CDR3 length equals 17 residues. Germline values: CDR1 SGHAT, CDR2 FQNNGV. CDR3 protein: CASSLPPGTYDEETQYF. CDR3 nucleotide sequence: TGTGCCAGCAGCTTACCCCCCGGGACCTACGATGAGGAGACCCAGTACTTC. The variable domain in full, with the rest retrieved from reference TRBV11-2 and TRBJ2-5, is EAGVAQSPRYKIIEKRQSVAFWCNPISGHATLYWYQQILGQGPKLLIQFQNNGVVDDSQLPKDRFSAERLKGVDSTLKIQPAKLEDSAVYLCASSLPPGTYDEETQYFGPGTRLLVL.

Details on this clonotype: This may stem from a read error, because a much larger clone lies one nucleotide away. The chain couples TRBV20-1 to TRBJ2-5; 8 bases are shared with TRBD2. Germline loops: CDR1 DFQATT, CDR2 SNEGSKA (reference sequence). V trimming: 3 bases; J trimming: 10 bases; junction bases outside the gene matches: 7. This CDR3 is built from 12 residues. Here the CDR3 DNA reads TGCAGTGCTAGGACTAGCGTCTACGACCAGTACTTC. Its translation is CSARTSVYDQYF.